Reported below is one T cell receptor beta chain. Its antigen remains unidentified. These data come from a study of shared clonotypes between healthy human individuals. Overall study: Each donor contributed plates that comprised three CD4 naive, three CD4 memory, two CD8 naive and one CD8 memory.

General observations from the study: Some naive CD4 clonotypes, around 5%, turned up in common across a few donors. Rarefaction revealed incomplete sorted-subset sequencing despite large depth.

The table came from immunoSEQ multiplex PCR; TCRdb's copy has only in-frame clones and leaves some out. Of about 2,100,000 clones listed, approximately 94% are singletons. The germline V and J ends were trimmed by 1 base and 7 bases, with 14 bases remaining between them. CDR3 length: 15 residues. Germline V gene lookup returns CDR1 SGHVS and CDR2 FNYEAQ. In the naive CD8 group, cells lacked CD45RO and were positively selected for CCR7, so terminally differentiated effector memory CD45RA+ cells were left out. This sequence was found in a man between 18 and 35 years old in good health. Some clones in this sample may be carry-over from other donors' samples. Sequenced material: naive CD8+ T cells from PBMCs. The rearrangement joins TRBV7-6 to TRBJ2-1, with a weak D call TRBD1 (5 bases). The CDR3 loop reads CASSLGVAQGNEQFF. DNA for the CDR3: TGTGCCAGCAGCTTAGGTGTAGCCCAGGGTAATGAGCAGTTCTTC.